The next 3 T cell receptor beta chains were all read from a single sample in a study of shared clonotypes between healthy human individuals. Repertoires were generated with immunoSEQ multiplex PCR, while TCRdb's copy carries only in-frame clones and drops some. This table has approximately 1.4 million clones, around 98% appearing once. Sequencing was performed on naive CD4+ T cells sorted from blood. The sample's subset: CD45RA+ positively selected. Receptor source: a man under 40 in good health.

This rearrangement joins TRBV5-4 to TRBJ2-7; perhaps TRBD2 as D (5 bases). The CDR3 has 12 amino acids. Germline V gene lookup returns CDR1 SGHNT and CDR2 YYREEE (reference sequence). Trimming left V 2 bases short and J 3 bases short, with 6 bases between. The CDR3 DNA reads TGTGCCAGCAGCTTCAGCGGCTACGAGCAGTACTTC. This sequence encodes CASSFSGYEQYF.

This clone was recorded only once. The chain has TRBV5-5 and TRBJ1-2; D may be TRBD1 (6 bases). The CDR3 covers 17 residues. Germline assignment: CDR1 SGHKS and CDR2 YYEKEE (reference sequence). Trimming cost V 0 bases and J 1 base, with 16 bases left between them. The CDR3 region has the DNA TGTGCCAGCAGCTTGGCACAGGGAGGCCCGCTTAACTATGGCTACACCTTC. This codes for CASSLAQGGPLNYGYTF.

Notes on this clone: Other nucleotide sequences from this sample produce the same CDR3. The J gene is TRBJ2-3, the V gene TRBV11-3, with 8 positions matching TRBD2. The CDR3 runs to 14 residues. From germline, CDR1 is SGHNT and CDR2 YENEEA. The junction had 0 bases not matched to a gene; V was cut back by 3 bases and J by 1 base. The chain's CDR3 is CASSLTSGTDTQYF. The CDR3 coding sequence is TGTGCCAGCAGCTTGACTAGCGGCACAGATACGCAGTATTTT. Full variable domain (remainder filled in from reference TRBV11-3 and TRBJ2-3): EAGVVQSPRYKIIEKKQPVAFWCNPISGHNTLYWYLQNLGQGPELLIRYENEEAVDDSQLPKDRFSAERLKGVDSTLKIQPAELGDSAVYLCASSLTSGTDTQYFGPGTRLTVL.